The 17 T cell receptor beta chains given below trace back to one sample, sequenced in a study of shared clonotypes between healthy human individuals. Some clones are missing from TCRdb's copy, which holds only in-frame ones; the method was immunoSEQ multiplex PCR. Among a few million clones listed, 85% to 95% were seen once. The sequenced sample was naive CD4+ T cells from PBMCs. Subset meaning: CD45RA+ positively selected. The source is a man in his late teens or twenties in good health. Some clones in this sample may be carry-over from other donors' samples.

The rearrangement uses TRBV27 and TRBJ2-3, with D possibly matching TRBD2 (5 bases). V dropped 4 bases and J dropped 2 bases, with 19 bases sitting between them. The CDR3 runs to 17 residues. The V gene's germline CDR1 is MNHEY and CDR2 SMNVEV (reference sequence). The CDR3 region has the DNA TGTGCCAGCAGTTCCCCACTAACAGCGGAATTCACAGATACGCAGTATTTT. Translating gives CASSSPLTAEFTDTQYF.

This rearrangement joins TRBV28 to TRBJ1-3, with D perhaps matching TRBD1 (5 bases). This CDR3 spans 17 amino acids. CDR1 is MDHEN, CDR2 SYDVKM, per germline. The ends were cut back, 5 bases at V and 0 bases at J, with 17 bases in the middle. In DNA, the CDR3 is TGTGCCAGCAGTACTCCAGTTGTGGGGCTCTCTGGAAACACCATATATTTT. As protein: CASSTPVVGLSGNTIYF.

The chain joins TRBV28 to TRBJ1-1; D might be TRBD1 (5 bases). The CDR3 totals 16 residues. V lost 4 bases and J 1 base, leaving 16 bases between the germline ends. CDR1 and CDR2 from the germline V gene are MDHEN and SYDVKM. The CDR3 reads CASSYGFGGRNTEAFF. The CDR3 DNA follows: TGTGCCAGCAGTTATGGGTTCGGGGGAAGGAACACTGAAGCTTTCTTT.

CDR3 residues: CASSPRSHEQYF. The DNA for the CDR3 is TGTGCCAGCAGCCCCCGAAGCCACGAGCAGTACTTC. The V call is TRBV6-5, the J call TRBJ2-7; D gene unclear. This CDR3 spans 12 amino acids. CDR1 MNHEY and CDR2 SVGAGI come from the germline V gene. V was pared by 6 bases and J by 5 bases, with 11 bases between.

A word on this clone: This same CDR3 is encoded by further DNA sequences in the sample. The J gene is TRBJ2-7, the V gene TRBV7-6, with 7 bases that match TRBD1. J lost 0 bases, V lost 4 bases, and 6 bases had no gene match. CDR3 length equals 15 residues. Germline assignment: CDR1 SGHVS and CDR2 FNYEAQ. The CDR3 reads CASSSGTASSYEQYF. The CDR3 nucleotides are TGTGCCAGCAGCTCCGGGACAGCATCCTCCTACGAGCAGTACTTC.

J is TRBJ1-1 and V is TRBV7-9; no clear D. The CDR3 consists of 12 residues. CDR1 and CDR2 (germline): SEHNR, FQNEAQ (reference sequence). Trimming shortened V by 7 bases and J by 2 bases, and 8 bases separated the two germline ends. CDR3 sequence reads: CASTQTNTEAFF. DNA of the CDR3: TGTGCCAGCACACAGACCAACACTGAAGCTTTCTTT. The variable domain in full, with the rest retrieved from reference TRBV7-9 and TRBJ1-1, is DTGVSQNPRHKITKRGQNVTFRCDPISEHNRLYWYRQTLGQGPEFLTYFQNEAQLEKSRLLSDRFSAERPKGSFSTLEIQRTEQGDSAMYLCASTQTNTEAFFGQGTRLTVV.

This clone occurred once. The chain joins TRBV6-5 to TRBJ2-3; D unclear. The CDR3 has 13 amino acids. Trimming cost V 7 bases and J 0 bases, with 8 bases left between them. CDR1 MNHEY and CDR2 SVGAGI come from the germline V gene. The CDR3 DNA sequence: TGTGCCAGCATCGACATAAGCACAGATACGCAGTATTTT. This sequence encodes CASIDISTDTQYF.

The chain joins TRBV11-3 to TRBJ2-5; D ambiguous. Trimming took off 0 bases at V and 5 bases at J, with 7 bases between the two ends. Looked up from germline, CDR1 is SGHNT and CDR2 is YENEEA. CDR3 length: 13 amino acids. In nucleotides, the CDR3 is TGTGCCAGCAGCTTAGATTCGTGGGAGACCCAGTACTTC. It is translated as CASSLDSWETQYF.

The CDR3 loop reads CASSPNRNSYNEQFF. DNA for the CDR3: TGTGCCAGTAGTCCCAACCGCAACTCCTACAATGAGCAGTTCTTC. The gene calls are TRBV19 and TRBJ2-1; D ambiguous. Looked up from germline, CDR1 is LNHDA and CDR2 is SQIVND (reference sequence). Trimming took off 5 bases at V and 0 bases at J, with 11 bases between the two ends. This CDR3 region has 15 residues.

This clone is a singleton in its sample. The V and J genes are TRBV5-1 and TRBJ2-1, with 7 bases fitting TRBD2. Germline loops: CDR1 SGHRS, CDR2 YFSETQ. CDR3 length: 14 amino acids. V was pared by 3 bases and J by 9 bases, with 9 bases of the junction left unmatched. The CDR3 DNA follows: TGCGCCAGCAGCTCCGGGACTACCACCATTGAGCAGTTCTTC. It is translated as CASSSGTTTIEQFF.

This clone was seen once. The J gene is TRBJ1-2, the V gene TRBV6-5, with D possibly matching TRBD1 (6 bases). The CDR3 is made up of 11 amino acids. Trimming removed 6 bases from V and 5 bases from J, with 7 bases in between. Germline V gene data show CDR1 as MNHEY and CDR2 as SVGAGI. The CDR3 loop is CASRRGYGYTF. The CDR3, as DNA: TGTGCCAGCAGAAGGGGGTATGGCTACACCTTC.

The V call is TRBV28, the J call TRBJ2-7, with a weak D call TRBD1 (6 bases). The germline CDR1 and CDR2 sequences are MDHEN and SYDVKM. V lost 6 bases and J lost 4, with 16 bases in between. The CDR3 spans 14 residues. CDR3 in amino acids: CASSYSTTGYEQYF. Here the CDR3 DNA reads TGTGCCAGCAGCTACTCGACCACAGGGTACGAGCAGTACTTC.

Worth noting for this clone: Other DNA sequences in the same sample also yield this CDR3. The chain recombines TRBV5-4 with TRBJ1-2, with D maybe TRBD1 (5 bases). Looked up from germline, CDR1 is SGHNT and CDR2 is YYREEE (reference sequence). Trimming removed 0 bases at V and 8 bases at J, with 11 bases between. This CDR3 is built from 13 residues. CDR3 residues: CASSLAGGNGYTF. DNA of the CDR3: TGTGCCAGCAGCTTGGCCGGGGGTAACGGCTACACCTTC.

The V gene is TRBV7-9, the J gene TRBJ1-1; D gene ambiguous. Germline CDR1 and CDR2: SEHNR and FQNEAQ (reference sequence). The CDR3 consists of 12 residues. V was pared by 8 bases and J by 4 bases, with 11 bases between. CDR3 DNA: TGTGCCAGCTCCGTACAGTCCACTGAAGCTTTCTTT. It specifies CASSVQSTEAFF.

The chain combines TRBV9 with TRBJ1-4; 8 positions match TRBD1. The germline CDR1 and CDR2 sequences are SGDLS and YYNGEE. The CDR3 contains 17 residues. Trimming at V came to 3 bases and at J to 2 bases, leaving 9 bases not matched to a gene. The CDR3 DNA is TGTGCCAGCAGCGGGGAAAACAGGGGGTTTACTAATGAAAAACTGTTTTTT. It is translated as CASSGENRGFTNEKLFF.

The chain recombines TRBV10-2 with TRBJ2-7; 10 bases map to TRBD2. V was pared by 3 bases and J by 6 bases, with 11 bases of the junction left unmatched. Germline V CDR1 and CDR2: WSHSY, SAAADI. CDR3 length equals 16 residues. CDR3 in amino acids: CASSDRKTSGTVEQYF. CDR3 nucleotides: TGCGCCAGCAGTGACCGTAAAACTAGCGGGACGGTCGAGCAGTACTTC.

The chain is built from TRBV19 and TRBJ1-1; D is perhaps TRBD1 (5 bases). The CDR3 covers 15 residues. Germline assignment: CDR1 LNHDA and CDR2 SQIVND (reference sequence). Trimming shortened V by 3 bases and J by 0 bases, and 11 bases separated the two germline ends. CDR3 nucleotide sequence: TGTGCCAGTAGTATGGGGCCCTGGGTGAACACTGAAGCTTTCTTT. Translation gives CASSMGPWVNTEAFF.